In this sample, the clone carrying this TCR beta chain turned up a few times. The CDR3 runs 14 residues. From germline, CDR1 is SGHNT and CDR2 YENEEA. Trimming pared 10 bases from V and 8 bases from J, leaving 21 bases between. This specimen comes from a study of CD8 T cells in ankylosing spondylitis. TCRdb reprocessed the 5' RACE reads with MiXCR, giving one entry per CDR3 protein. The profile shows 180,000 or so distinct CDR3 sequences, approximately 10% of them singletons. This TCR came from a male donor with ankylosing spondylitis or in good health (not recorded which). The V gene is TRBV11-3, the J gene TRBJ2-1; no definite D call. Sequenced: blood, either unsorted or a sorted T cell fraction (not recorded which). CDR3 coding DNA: TGTGCCACCAAAGGAGAGGCAGGAAGCGATGAGCAGTTCTTC. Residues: CATKGEAGSDEQFF.